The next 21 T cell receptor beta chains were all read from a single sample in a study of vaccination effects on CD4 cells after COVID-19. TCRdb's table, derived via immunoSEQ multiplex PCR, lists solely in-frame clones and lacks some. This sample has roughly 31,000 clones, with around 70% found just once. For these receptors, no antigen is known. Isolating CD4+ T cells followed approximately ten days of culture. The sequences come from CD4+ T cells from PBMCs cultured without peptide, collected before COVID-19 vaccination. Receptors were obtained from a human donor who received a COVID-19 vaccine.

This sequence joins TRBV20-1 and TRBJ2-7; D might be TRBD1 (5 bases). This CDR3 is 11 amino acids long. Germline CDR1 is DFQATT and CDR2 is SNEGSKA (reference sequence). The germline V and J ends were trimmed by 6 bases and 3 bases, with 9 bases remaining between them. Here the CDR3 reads CSATDNYEQYF. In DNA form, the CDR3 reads TGCAGTGCCACGGACAACTACGAGCAGTACTTC.

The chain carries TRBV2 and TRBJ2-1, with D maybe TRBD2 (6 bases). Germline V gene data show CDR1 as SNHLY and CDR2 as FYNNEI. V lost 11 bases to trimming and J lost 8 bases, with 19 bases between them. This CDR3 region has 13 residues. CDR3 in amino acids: CAGFKGLDYEQFF. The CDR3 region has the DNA TGTGCCGGGTTCAAGGGACTGGACTATGAGCAGTTCTTC.

This CDR3 is CASSLSQGAGGNTEAFF. CDR3 sequence (DNA): TGTGCCAGCAGTTTAAGTCAGGGGGCAGGTGGGAACACTGAAGCTTTCTTT. The chain uses TRBV28 and TRBJ1-1, with 8 bases fitting TRBD1. Germline lookup yields CDR1 MDHEN and CDR2 SYDVKM. Unmatched junction bases numbered 9, after V lost 2 bases and J lost 1 base. The CDR3 is made up of 17 amino acids.

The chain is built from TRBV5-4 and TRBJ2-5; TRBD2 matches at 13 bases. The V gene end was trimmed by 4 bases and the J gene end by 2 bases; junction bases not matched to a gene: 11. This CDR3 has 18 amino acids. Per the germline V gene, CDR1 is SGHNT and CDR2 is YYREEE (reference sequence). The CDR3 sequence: CASSPGGLAGAGQETQYF. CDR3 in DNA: TGTGCCAGCAGCCCGGGAGGACTAGCGGGAGCCGGGCAAGAGACCCAGTACTTC.

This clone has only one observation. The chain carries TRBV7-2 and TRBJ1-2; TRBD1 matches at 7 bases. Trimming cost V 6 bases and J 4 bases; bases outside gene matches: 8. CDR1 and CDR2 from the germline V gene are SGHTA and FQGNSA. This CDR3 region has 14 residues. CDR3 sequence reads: CASRGGTEVYGYTF. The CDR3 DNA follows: TGTGCCAGCAGGGGGGGGACAGAAGTCTATGGCTACACCTTC.

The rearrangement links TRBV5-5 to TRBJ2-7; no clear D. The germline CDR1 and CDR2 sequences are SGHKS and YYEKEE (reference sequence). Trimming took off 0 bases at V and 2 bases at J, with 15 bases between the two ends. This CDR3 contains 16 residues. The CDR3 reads CASSLEAWAEAYEQYF. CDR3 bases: TGTGCCAGCAGCTTGGAGGCTTGGGCGGAAGCCTACGAGCAGTACTTC.

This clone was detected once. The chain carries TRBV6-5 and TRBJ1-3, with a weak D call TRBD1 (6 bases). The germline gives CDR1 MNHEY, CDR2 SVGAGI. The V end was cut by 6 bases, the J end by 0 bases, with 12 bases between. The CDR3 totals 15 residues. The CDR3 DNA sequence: TGTGCCAGCAGCCTGGACAGAGGCTCTGGAAACACCATATATTTT. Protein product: CASSLDRGSGNTIYF.

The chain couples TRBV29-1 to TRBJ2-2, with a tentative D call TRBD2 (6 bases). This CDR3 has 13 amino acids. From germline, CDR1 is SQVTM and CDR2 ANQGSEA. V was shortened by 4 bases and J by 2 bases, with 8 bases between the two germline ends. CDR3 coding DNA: TGCAGCGTTGGTGGGACTAACACCGGGGAGCTGTTTTTT. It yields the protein CSVGGTNTGELFF.

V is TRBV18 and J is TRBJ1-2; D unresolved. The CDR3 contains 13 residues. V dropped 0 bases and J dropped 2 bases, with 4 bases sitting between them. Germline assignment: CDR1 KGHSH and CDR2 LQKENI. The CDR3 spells CASSPPLNYGYTF. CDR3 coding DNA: TGTGCCAGCTCACCACCCTTGAACTATGGCTACACCTTC.

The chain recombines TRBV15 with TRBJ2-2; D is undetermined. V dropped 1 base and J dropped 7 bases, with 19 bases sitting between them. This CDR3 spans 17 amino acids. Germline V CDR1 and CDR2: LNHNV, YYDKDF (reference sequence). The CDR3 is CATSRGFGWSGGGELFF. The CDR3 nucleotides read TGTGCCACCAGCAGAGGGTTTGGATGGAGTGGTGGCGGGGAGCTGTTTTTT.

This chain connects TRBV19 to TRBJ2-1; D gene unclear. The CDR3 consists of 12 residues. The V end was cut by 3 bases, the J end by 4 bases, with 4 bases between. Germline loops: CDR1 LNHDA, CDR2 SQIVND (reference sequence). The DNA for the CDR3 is TGTGCCAGTAGTATGAGGTACAATGAGCAGTTCTTC. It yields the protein CASSMRYNEQFF.

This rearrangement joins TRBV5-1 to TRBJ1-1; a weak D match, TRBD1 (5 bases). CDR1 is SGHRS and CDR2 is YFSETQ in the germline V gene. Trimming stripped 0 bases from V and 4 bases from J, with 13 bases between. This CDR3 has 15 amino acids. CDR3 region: CASSLGDTQGTEAFF. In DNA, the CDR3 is TGCGCCAGCAGCTTGGGTGATACGCAGGGCACTGAAGCTTTCTTT.

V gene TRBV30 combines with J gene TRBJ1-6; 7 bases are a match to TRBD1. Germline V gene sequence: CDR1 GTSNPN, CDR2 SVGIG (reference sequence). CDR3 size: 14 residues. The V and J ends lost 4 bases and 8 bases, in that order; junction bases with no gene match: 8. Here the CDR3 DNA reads TGTGCCTGGATCACAAGACAGGGCTATTCACCCCTCCACTTT. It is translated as CAWITRQGYSPLHF.

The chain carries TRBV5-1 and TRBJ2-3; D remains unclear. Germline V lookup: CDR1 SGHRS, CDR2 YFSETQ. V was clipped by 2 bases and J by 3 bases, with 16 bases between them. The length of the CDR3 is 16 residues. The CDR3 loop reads CASSLLTSVGTDTQYF. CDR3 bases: TGCGCCAGCAGCTTACTAACCTCTGTAGGGACAGATACGCAGTATTTT.

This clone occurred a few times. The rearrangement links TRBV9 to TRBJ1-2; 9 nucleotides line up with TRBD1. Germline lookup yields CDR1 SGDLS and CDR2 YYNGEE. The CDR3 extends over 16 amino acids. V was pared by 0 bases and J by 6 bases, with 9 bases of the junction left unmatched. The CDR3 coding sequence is TGTGCCAGCAGCGTAGCTACGTGGGGACAGGGAGATGGCTACACCTTC. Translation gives CASSVATWGQGDGYTF.

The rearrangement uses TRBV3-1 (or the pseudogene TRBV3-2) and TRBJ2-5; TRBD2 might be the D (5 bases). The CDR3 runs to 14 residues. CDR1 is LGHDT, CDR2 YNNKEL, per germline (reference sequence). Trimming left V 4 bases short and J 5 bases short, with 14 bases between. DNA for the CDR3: TGTGCCAGCAGCCTTCGGACTCCGACGGAGACCCAGTACTTC. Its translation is CASSLRTPTETQYF.

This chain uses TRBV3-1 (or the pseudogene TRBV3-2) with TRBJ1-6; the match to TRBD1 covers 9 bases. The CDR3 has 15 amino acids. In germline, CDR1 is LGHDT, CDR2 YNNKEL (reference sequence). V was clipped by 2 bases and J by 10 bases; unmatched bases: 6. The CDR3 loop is CASSQSWTGDSPLHF. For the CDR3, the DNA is TGTGCCAGCAGCCAATCATGGACAGGGGACTCACCCCTCCACTTT.

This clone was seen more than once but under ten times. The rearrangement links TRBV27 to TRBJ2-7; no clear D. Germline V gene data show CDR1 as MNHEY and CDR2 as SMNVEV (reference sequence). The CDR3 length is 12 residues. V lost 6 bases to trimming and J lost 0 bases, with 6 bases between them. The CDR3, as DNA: TGTGCCAGCAGGGGCAGCTCCTACGAGCAGTACTTC. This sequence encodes CASRGSSYEQYF.

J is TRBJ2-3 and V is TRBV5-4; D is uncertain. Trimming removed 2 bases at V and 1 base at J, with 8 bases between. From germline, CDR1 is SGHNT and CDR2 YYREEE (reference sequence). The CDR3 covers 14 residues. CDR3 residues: CASSFRVGTDTQYF. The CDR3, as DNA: TGTGCCAGCAGCTTTCGCGTGGGCACAGATACGCAGTATTTT.

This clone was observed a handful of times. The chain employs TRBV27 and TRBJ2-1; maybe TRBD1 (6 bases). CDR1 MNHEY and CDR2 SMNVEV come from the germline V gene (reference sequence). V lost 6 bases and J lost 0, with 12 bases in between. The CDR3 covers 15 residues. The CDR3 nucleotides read TGTGCCAGCAGATTCCGGGACAACTCCTACAATGAGCAGTTCTTC. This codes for CASRFRDNSYNEQFF.

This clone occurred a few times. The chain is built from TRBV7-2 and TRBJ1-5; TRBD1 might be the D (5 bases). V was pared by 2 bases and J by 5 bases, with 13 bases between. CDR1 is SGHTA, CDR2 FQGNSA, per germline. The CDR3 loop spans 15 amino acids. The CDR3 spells CASSLWGNRDQPQHF. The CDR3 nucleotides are TGTGCCAGCAGCTTATGGGGGAATAGGGATCAGCCCCAGCATTTT. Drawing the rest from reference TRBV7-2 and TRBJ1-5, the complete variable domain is GAGVSQSPSNKVTEKGKDVELRCDPISGHTALYWYRQSLGQGLEFLIYFQGNSAPDKSGLPSDRFSAERTGGSVSTLTIQRTQQEDSAVYLCASSLWGNRDQPQHFGDGTRLSIL.